This T cell receptor (beta chain) was sequenced during a study of cytomegalovirus exposure and HLA in healthy donors. CDR1 and CDR2 (germline): SNHLY, FYNNEI. This CDR3 spans 14 amino acids. Trimming shortened V by 3 bases and J by 3 bases, and 6 bases separated the two germline ends. Both 60 Vbeta primers and 13 Jbeta primers went into the PCR. Libraries were prepared by immunoSEQ multiplex PCR; TCRdb keeps only in-frame clonotypes and omits some of them. The sample includes 100,000 or so clones, around 82% of them seen just once. Sequencing was performed on PBMCs. This chain links TRBV2 with TRBJ2-6; no reliable D call. This TCR was sampled from a woman between 50 and 59 years old in good health and CMV-seropositive. The CDR3 nucleotides are TGTGCCAGCAGTGACGAGCTTGGGGCCAACGTCCTGACTTTC. It is translated as CASSDELGANVLTF.